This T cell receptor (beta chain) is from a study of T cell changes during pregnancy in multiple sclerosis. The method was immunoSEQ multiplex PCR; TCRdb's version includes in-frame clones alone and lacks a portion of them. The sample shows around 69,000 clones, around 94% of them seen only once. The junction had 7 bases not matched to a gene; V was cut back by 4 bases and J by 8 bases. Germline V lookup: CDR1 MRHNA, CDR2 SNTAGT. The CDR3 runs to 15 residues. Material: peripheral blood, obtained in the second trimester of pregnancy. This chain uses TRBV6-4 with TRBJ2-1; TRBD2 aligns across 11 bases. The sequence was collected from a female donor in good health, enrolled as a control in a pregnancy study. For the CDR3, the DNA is TGTGCCAGCAGTGCGAGTAGCGGGGGGGCCTATGAGCAGTTCTTC. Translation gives CASSASSGGAYEQFF.